The 4 T cell receptor beta chains below come from one sample, sequenced in a study of PD-1 blockade in classical Hodgkin lymphoma. With no exception, relapse followed autologous stem cell transplantation in all patients, and brentuximab vedotin exposure varied. Magnetic negative selection was used to purify CD4+ T cells from thawed PBMCs. Libraries were prepared by immunoSEQ multiplex PCR; TCRdb keeps only in-frame clonotypes and omits some of them. Of 10,000 to 15,000 clones listed, roughly 90% were seen once; the top ten hold 0.5%. The starting material was CD4+ T cells from blood, obtained at baseline. The receptors were sampled from a human donor with classical Hodgkin lymphoma.

This clone turned up a few times. This sequence joins TRBV2 and TRBJ1-2, with TRBD1 matching over 7 bases. Germline V gives CDR1 SNHLY, CDR2 FYNNEI. With V trimmed by 8 bases and J by 2 bases, 8 bases remained unmatched. The CDR3 loop spans 14 amino acids. The CDR3, as DNA: TGTGCCAGCGCCCCGGTGACAGGGAACTATGGCTACACCTTC. Amino acids: CASAPVTGNYGYTF. Filled out from reference TRBV2 and TRBJ1-2, the complete variable domain reads EPEVTQTPSHQVTQMGQEVILRCVPISNHLYFYWYRQILGQKVEFLVSFYNNEISEKSEIFDDQFSVERPDGSNFTLKIRSTKLEDSAMYFCASAPVTGNYGYTFGSGTRLTVV.

This chain links TRBV2 with TRBJ1-2; no definite D call. CDR3 size: 14 residues. The V gene's germline CDR1 is SNHLY and CDR2 FYNNEI. Trimming left V 6 bases short and J 5 bases short, with 16 bases between. The CDR3 reads CASSLGVASYGYTF. The CDR3 DNA follows: TGTGCCAGCAGCCTCGGGGTAGCCTCTTATGGCTACACCTTC.

V is TRBV19 and J is TRBJ1-1; TRBD1 agrees at 8 bases. Trimming cost V 5 bases and J 4 bases; bases outside gene matches: 9. This CDR3 has 15 amino acids. The germline gives CDR1 LNHDA, CDR2 SQIVND (reference sequence). CDR3 DNA sequence: TGTGCCAGTAGTCCAGAGGACAGGGTGGTCACTGAAGCTTTCTTT. Translated, it gives CASSPEDRVVTEAFF.

This chain joins TRBV20-1 and TRBJ2-1; D uncertain. CDR1 DFQATT and CDR2 SNEGSKA come from the germline V gene (reference sequence). V gave up 5 bases and J gave up 1 base, with 3 bases separating them. This CDR3 is built from 11 residues. The CDR3 nucleotides read TGCAGTGCTTCATCCTACAATGAGCAGTTCTTC. It yields the protein CSASSYNEQFF.